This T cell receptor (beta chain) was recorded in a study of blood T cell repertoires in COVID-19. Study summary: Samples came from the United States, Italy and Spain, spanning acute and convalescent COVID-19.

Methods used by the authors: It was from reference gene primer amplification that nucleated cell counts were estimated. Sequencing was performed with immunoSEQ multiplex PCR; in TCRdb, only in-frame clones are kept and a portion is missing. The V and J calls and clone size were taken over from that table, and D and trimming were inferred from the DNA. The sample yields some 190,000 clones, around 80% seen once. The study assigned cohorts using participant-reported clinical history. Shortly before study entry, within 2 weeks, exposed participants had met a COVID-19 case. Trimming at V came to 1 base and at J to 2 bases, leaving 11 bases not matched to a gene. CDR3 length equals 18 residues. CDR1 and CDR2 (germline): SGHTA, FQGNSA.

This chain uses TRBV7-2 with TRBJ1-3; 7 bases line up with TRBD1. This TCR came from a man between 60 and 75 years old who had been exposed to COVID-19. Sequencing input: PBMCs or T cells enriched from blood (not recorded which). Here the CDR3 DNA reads TGTGCCAGCAGCTTAGTCCCGACAGGGAAGGGGGCTGGAAACACCATATATTTT. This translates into CASSLVPTGKGAGNTIYF. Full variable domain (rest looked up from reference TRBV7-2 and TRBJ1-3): GAGVSQSPSNKVTEKGKDVELRCDPISGHTALYWYRQSLGQGLEFLIYFQGNSAPDKSGLPSDRFSAERTGGSVSTLTIQRTQQEDSAVYLCASSLVPTGKGAGNTIYFGEGSWLTVV.